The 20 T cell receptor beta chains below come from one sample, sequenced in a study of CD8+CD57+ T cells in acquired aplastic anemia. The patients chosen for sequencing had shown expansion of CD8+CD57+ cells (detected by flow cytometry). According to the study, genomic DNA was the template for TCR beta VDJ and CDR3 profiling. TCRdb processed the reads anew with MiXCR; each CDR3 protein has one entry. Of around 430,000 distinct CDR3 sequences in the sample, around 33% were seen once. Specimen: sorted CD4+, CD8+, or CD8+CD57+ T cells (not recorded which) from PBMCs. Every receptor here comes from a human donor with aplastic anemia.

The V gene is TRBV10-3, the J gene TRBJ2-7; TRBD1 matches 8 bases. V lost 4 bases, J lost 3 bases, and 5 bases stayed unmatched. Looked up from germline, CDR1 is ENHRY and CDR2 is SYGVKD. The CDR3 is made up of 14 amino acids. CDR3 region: CAISALGQGYEQYF. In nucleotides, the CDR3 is TGTGCCATCAGTGCCTTAGGACAGGGCTACGAGCAGTACTTC.

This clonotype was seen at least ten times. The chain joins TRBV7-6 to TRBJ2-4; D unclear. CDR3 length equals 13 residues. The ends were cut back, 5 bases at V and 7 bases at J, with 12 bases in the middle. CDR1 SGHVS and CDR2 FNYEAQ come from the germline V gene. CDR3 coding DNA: TGTGCCAGCAGCCCTCGAAGGGCGAACATTCAGTACTTC. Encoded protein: CASSPRRANIQYF.

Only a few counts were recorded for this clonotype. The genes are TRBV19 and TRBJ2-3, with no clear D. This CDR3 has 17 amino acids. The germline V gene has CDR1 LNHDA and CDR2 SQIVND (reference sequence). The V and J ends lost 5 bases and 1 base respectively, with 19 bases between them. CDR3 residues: CASSVTNLPTRTDTQYF. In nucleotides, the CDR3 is TGTGCCAGTAGTGTTACGAACCTTCCTACTCGCACAGATACGCAGTATTTT. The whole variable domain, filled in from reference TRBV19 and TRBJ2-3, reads DGGITQSPKYLFRKEGQNVTLSCEQNLNHDAMYWYRQDPGQGLRLIYYSQIVNDFQKGDIAEGYSVSREKKESFPLTVTSAQKNPTAFYLCASSVTNLPTRTDTQYFGPGTRLTVL.

Here the CDR3 DNA reads TGCAGCGTTGAAGGTGACAGGGGGCGCGGGGAGACCCAGTACTTC. The encoded protein is CSVEGDRGRGETQYF. The V and J genes are TRBV29-1 and TRBJ2-5, with 10 bases matching TRBD1. V dropped 1 base and J dropped 5; count of bases not matched to a gene: 7. The CDR3 sequence is 15 residues long. Germline-derived CDR1 and CDR2 are SQVTM and ANQGSEA.

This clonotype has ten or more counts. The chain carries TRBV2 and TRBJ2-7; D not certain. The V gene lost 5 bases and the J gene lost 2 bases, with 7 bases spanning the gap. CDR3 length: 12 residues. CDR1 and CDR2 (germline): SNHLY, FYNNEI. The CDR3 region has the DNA TGTGCCAGCAGTACTGGGCCCTACGAGCAGTACTTC. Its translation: CASSTGPYEQYF.

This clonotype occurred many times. The CDR3 protein is CAISDPRGQAQETQYF. The CDR3 bases are TGTGCCATCAGTGACCCAAGGGGACAGGCTCAAGAGACCCAGTACTTC. The genes are TRBV10-3 and TRBJ2-5; TRBD1 matches 8 bases. Germline V gene lookup returns CDR1 ENHRY and CDR2 SYGVKD. V was pared by 3 bases and J by 2 bases, with 8 bases of the junction left unmatched. This CDR3 has 16 residues.

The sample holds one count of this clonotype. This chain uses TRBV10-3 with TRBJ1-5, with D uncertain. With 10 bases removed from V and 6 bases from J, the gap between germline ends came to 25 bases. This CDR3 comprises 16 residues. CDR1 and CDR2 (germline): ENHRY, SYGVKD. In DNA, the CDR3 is TGTGCCAGCGCCACCCCCGGCCGGGGTAACGGTCAGCCCCAGCATTTT. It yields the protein CASATPGRGNGQPQHF.

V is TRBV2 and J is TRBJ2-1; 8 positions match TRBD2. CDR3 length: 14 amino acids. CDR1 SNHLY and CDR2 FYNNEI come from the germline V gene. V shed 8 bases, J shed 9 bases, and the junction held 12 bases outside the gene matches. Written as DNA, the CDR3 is TGTGCCAGCGTAGCGGGACGCAATGTCGGTGAGCAGTTCTTC. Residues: CASVAGRNVGEQFF.

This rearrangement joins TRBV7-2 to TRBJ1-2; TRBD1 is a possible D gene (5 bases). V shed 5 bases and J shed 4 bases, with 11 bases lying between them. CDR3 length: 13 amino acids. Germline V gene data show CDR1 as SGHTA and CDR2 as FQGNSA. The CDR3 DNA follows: TGTGCCAGCAGCCAGGACAACTTCTATGGCTACACCTTC. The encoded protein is CASSQDNFYGYTF.

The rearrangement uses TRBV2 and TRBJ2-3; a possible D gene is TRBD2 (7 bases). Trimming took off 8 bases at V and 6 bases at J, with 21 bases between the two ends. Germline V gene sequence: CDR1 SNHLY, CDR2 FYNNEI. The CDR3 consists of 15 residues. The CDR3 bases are TGTGCCAGCCGGGGGGACACCGGGGGGAGTGATACGCAGTATTTT. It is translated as CASRGDTGGSDTQYF. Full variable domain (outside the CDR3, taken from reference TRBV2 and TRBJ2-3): EPEVTQTPSHQVTQMGQEVILRCVPISNHLYFYWYRQILGQKVEFLVSFYNNEISEKSEIFDDQFSVERPDGSNFTLKIRSTKLEDSAMYFCASRGDTGGSDTQYFGPGTRLTVL.

The CDR3 spells CASSYREFYGASGNSYEQYF. The CDR3 region has the DNA TGTGCCAGCAGCTATAGGGAGTTTTACGGGGCTAGCGGGAACTCCTACGAGCAGTACTTC. This chain uses TRBV11-1 with TRBJ2-7; 9 positions agree with TRBD2. J gave up 0 bases and V 4 bases, and 19 bases lay outside the gene matches. The CDR3 covers 20 residues. The V gene's germline CDR1 is SGHAT and CDR2 FQDESV (reference sequence).

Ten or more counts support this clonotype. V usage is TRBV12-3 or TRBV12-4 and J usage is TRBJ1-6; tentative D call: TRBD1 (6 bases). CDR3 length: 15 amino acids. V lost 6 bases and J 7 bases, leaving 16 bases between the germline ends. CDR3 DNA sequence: TGTGCCAGCAGCGCCCTCACAGGGTCCAATTCACCCCTCCACTTT. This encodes CASSALTGSNSPLHF.

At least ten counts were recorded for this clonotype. The CDR3 DNA is TGTGCCAGCAGTGGTCAGAGTCGGTCCGGGGAGCTGTTTTTT. This translates into CASSGQSRSGELFF. The V and J genes are TRBV2 and TRBJ2-2; no clear D. Germline V CDR1 and CDR2: SNHLY, FYNNEI. V was cut by 4 bases and J by 6 bases, with 12 bases left in between. The CDR3 extends over 14 amino acids.

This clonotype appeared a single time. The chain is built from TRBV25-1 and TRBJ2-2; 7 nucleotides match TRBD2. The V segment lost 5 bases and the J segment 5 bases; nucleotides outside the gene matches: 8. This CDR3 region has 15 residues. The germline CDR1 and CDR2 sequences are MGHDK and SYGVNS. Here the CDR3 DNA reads TGTGCCAGCAGTTACTCCAGCGGGGCAACCGGGGAGCTGTTTTTT. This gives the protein CASSYSSGATGELFF.

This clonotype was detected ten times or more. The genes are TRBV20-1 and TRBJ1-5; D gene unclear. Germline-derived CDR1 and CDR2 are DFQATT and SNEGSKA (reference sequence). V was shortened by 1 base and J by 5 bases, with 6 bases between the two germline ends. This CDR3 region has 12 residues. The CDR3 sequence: CSARGWDQPQHF. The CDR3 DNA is TGCAGTGCTAGAGGGTGGGATCAGCCCCAGCATTTT.

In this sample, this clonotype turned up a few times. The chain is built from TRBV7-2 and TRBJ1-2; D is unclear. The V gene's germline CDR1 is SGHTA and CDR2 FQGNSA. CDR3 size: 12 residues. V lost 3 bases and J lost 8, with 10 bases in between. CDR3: CASSLGQKGYTF. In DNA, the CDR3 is TGTGCCAGCAGCTTGGGCCAAAAAGGCTACACCTTC.

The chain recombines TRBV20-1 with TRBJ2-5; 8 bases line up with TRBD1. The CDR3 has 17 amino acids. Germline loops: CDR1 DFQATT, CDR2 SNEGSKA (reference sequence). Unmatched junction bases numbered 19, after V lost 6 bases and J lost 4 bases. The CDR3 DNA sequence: TGCAGTGCGACGGCCGGGACAGGCACCCTTCGGGGAGAGACCCAGTACTTC. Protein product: CSATAGTGTLRGETQYF.

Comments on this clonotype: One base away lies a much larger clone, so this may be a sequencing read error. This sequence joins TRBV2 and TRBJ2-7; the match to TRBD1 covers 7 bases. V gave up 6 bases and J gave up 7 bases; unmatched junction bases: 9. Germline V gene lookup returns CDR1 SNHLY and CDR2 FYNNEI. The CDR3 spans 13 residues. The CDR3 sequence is CASSRQGYDEQYF. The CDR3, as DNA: TGTGCCAGCAGCAGACAGGGTTATGATGAGCAGTACTTC.

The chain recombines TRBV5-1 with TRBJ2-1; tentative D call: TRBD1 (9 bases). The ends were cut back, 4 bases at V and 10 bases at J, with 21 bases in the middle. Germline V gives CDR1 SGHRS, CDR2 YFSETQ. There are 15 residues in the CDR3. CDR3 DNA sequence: TGCGCCAGCAGCCGGGGGGGACAGGGACAATCGGAGCAGTTCTTC. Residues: CASSRGGQGQSEQFF.

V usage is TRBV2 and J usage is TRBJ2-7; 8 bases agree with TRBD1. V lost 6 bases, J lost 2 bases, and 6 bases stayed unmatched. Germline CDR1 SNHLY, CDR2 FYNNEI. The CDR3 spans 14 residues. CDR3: CASREPGQAYEQYV. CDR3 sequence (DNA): TGTGCCAGCAGGGAACCGGGACAGGCCTACGAGCAGTACGTC.